Listed below are T cell receptor beta chains from one sample, sequenced in a study of T cells in Graves' hyperthyroidism and ophthalmopathy. TCRdb reanalysed the multiplex PCR reads using MiXCR and keeps one entry per CDR3 protein. The table includes around 400,000 distinct CDR3 sequences, around 16% detected once. Sequenced input: blood. These receptors were collected from a woman aged 18-35 years with Graves' hyperthyroidism that later progressed to Graves' ophthalmopathy. CDR3s include the opening cysteine and the closing phenylalanine or tryptophan. A D gene is named only where the DNA matches it firmly. Rows may omit the clone size; those that give it use once, few, many or a size class.

J gene,clone size,D gene,V gene,CDR3 DNA,CDR3 protein
TRBJ2-1,-,-,TRBV28,TGTGCCAGCAGTGCCTCCCTGGCCAATGAGCAGTTCTTC,CASSASLANEQFF
TRBJ2-3,-,TRBD2,TRBV27,TGTGCCAGCAGTTCCCTAGCGGGATCTCCAGATACGCAGTATTTT,CASSSLAGSPDTQYF
TRBJ1-3,few,-,TRBV6-6,TGTGCCAGCAGTTACTCGACCGGGACATCTTACTCTGGAAACACCATATATTTT,CASSYSTGTSYSGNTIYF
TRBJ1-1,many,TRBD1,TRBV6-1,TGTGCCAGCTGCCCACCGAGGGACAGTAACACTGAAGCTTTCTTT,CASCPPRDSNTEAFF
TRBJ2-7,-,-,TRBV7-8,TGTGCCAGCAGCCGGGACCACCGAGGGCGGCAGTACTTC,CASSRDHRGRQYF
TRBJ2-1,once,-,TRBV10-3,TGTGCCATCAGTGAGCGGGGCAGGGTCGGCTACAATGAGCAGTTCTTC,CAISERGRVGYNEQFF
TRBJ2-7,few,-,TRBV6-1,TGTGCCAGCAGTGAATTTTGGGACGAGCAGTACTTC,CASSEFWDEQYF
TRBJ2-7,few,TRBD1,TRBV6-1,TGTGCCAGCAGCCAACTGGGACAGGTGAACTACGAGCAGTACTTC,CASSQLGQVNYEQYF
TRBJ2-3,-,-,TRBV18,TGTGCCAGCTCTACTATGGGTACGCAGTATTTT,CASSTMGTQYF
TRBJ2-5,-,TRBD1,TRBV15,TGTGCCACCAGAAATAGGGGGCAGGAGACCCAGTACTTC,CATRNRGQETQYF
TRBJ2-2,-,TRBD1,TRBV4-1,TGCGCCAACAGCCCCCTGGGACAGGGGTACGTCGGGGAGCTGTTTTTT,CANSPLGQGYVGELFF
TRBJ1-2,-,-,TRBV15,TGTGCCACCAGCAGTCCGGGGCCGCTCACCTTC,CATSSPGPLTF
TRBJ2-5,many,TRBD1,TRBV2,TGTGCCAGCAGTGAGGGAACAGGGGGCTCTGGAGAGACCCAGTACTTC,CASSEGTGGSGETQYF
TRBJ1-6,few,-,TRBV27,TGTGCCAGCAGTTTATCGATAAACGGGCCCTCCTATAATTCACCCCTCCACTTT,CASSLSINGPSYNSPLHF
TRBJ1-6,many,TRBD1,TRBV28,TGTGCCAGCAGTTTGGGTGACAGGGATAATTCACCCCTCCACTTT,CASSLGDRDNSPLHF
TRBJ2-7,many,TRBD2,TRBV30,TGTGCCCTGGAGTGGAACGGGAGGGCCGGCGAGCAGTACTTC,CALEWNGRAGEQYF
TRBJ2-7,many,-,TRBV29-1,TGCAGCGTTGTGGCAGGAACCTACGAGCAGTACTTC,CSVVAGTYEQYF
TRBJ2-6,many,-,TRBV2,TGTGCCACAGAAGGGGGCTCTGGGGCCAACGTCCTGACTTTC,CATEGGSGANVLTF
TRBJ2-5,-,-,TRBV3-1,TGTGCCAGCAGCGCCCGACAGGGAGGGGAGACCCAGCACTTC,CASSARQGGETQHF
TRBJ2-1,many,TRBD2,TRBV20-1,TGCAGTGCTAGAGATCCCCAGCGGGGGGCCTACAATGAGCAGTTCTTC,CSARDPQRGAYNEQFF
TRBJ1-5,-,TRBD1,TRBV25-1,TGTGCCAGCAGTGGACTCCCGGGACAGGGAACAGCTCAGCCCCAGCATTTT,CASSGLPGQGTAQPQHF
TRBJ2-7,many,TRBD2,TRBV27,TGTGCCAGCAGAAAACTAGCGTCCTCCTACGAGCAGTACTTC,CASRKLASSYEQYF
TRBJ1-2,-,-,TRBV30,TGTGCCTGGAGGGGCAGGAATCGTCACCTGAACTATGGCTACACCTTC,CAWRGRNRHLNYGYTF
TRBJ2-3,many,TRBD1,TRBV20-1,TGCAGTGCTAGGACCGGGACAGGGGGCATTAGGCCCTTTGATACGCAGTATTTT,CSARTGTGGIRPFDTQYF
TRBJ2-1,-,-,TRBV9,TGTGCCAGCAGGAGGGGGGACTCTTCCTACAATGAGCAGTTCTTC,CASRRGDSSYNEQFF
TRBJ2-1,many,-,TRBV11-2,TGTGCCAGCAGCCTGGACTATTACAATGAGCAGTTCTTC,CASSLDYYNEQFF
TRBJ2-1,once,TRBD2,TRBV19,TGTGCCAGTAGTACATCCGGGACTAGCTTAAATGAGCAGTTCTTC,CASSTSGTSLNEQFF
TRBJ2-1,few,TRBD2,TRBV9,TGTGCCAGCAGCCCTCCGACCCTACTAGCGCATTCGGGAGAGCAGTTCTTC,CASSPPTLLAHSGEQFF
TRBJ1-4,-,TRBD1,TRBV7-9,TGTGCCAGCAGGCCGCAGGGGGCGACTAATGAAAAACTGTTTTTT,CASRPQGATNEKLFF
TRBJ1-3,few,-,TRBV20-1,TGCAGTGCAATCGGCGGATCTGGAAACACCATATATTTT,CSAIGGSGNTIYF
TRBJ2-3,many,TRBD2,TRBV11-2,TGTGCCAGCAGCTATAGACTAGCGGGAGGGCCCAGCACAGATACGCAGTATTTT,CASSYRLAGGPSTDTQYF
TRBJ1-1,-,-,TRBV7-2,TGTGCCAGCATCTTAGCGGGGGGTGGCACTGAAGCTTTCTTT,CASILAGGGTEAFF
TRBJ2-7,-,-,TRBV15,TGTGCCACCTCGCGGGGAGCAAGCTCCTACGAGCTGTACTTC,CATSRGASSYELYF
TRBJ2-2,few,TRBD2,TRBV6-1,TGTGCCAGCAGTGCGTCTAGCGGGAGGGCCGGGGAGCTGTTTTTT,CASSASSGRAGELFF
TRBJ2-7,few,-,TRBV13,TGTGCCAGCAGCACAACTACCGGGACTGACTCCTACGAGCAGTACTTC,CASSTTTGTDSYEQYF
TRBJ1-2,few,TRBD1,TRBV7-9,TGTGCCAGCAGCCCCCCCCGGACAGGGGGTAGTGGCTACACCTTC,CASSPPRTGGSGYTF
TRBJ1-1,few,-,TRBV4-2,TGTGCCAGCAGCCAGGGGTCAGGGCGGGGGAACACTGAAGCTTTCTTT,CASSQGSGRGNTEAFF
TRBJ2-5,-,TRBD2,TRBV4-3,TGCGCCAGCAGCCAAGATAGGGCTAGCGGGGGGGGGGCCCAGTACTTC,CASSQDRASGGGAQYF
TRBJ2-6,-,TRBD1,TRBV4-1,TGCGCCAGCAGCCGACGGACTGTGGCAGGGGGTTCCTCTGGGGCCAACGTCCTGACTTTC,CASSRRTVAGGSSGANVLTF
TRBJ2-3,many,TRBD2,TRBV7-8,TGTGCCAGCAGCTTATTAGCGGGAGAATATGATACGCAGTATTTT,CASSLLAGEYDTQYF
TRBJ2-3,many,-,TRBV6-1,TGTGCCAGCAGTGAAGTGGATACGCAGTATTTT,CASSEVDTQYF
TRBJ1-2,many,-,TRBV14,TGTGCCAGCAGCCTCCCGGGACATCCACCCGATGGCTACACCTTC,CASSLPGHPPDGYTF
TRBJ2-7,many,TRBD1,TRBV11-2,TGTGCCAGCAGCTTAGAAGCAGGGGGCGAGCAGTACTTC,CASSLEAGGEQYF
TRBJ2-4,-,TRBD1,TRBV7-8,TGTGCCAGCAGCATGCCCGGGCAGGGACAGAAAAACATTCAGTACTTC,CASSMPGQGQKNIQYF
TRBJ1-1,-,-,TRBV11-3,TGTGCCAGCAGCTTTGGGCAGTCCACTGAAGCTTTCTTT,CASSFGQSTEAFF
TRBJ2-7,many,TRBD1,TRBV2,TGTGCCAGCAGGGTAGACAGGGGGCCCTACGAGCAGTACTTC,CASRVDRGPYEQYF
TRBJ2-5,few,-,TRBV9,TGTGCCAGCAGCGGATTGGGGGGTCGGCAAGAGACCCAGTACTTC,CASSGLGGRQETQYF
TRBJ2-1,-,-,TRBV7-6,TGTGCCAGCAGCTTAGAGCGGCCCAGCGGTTCCTACAATGAGCAGTTCTTC,CASSLERPSGSYNEQFF
TRBJ2-3,many,-,TRBV27,TGTGCCAGCAGTTTACGAGGGTTAGGCACAGATACGCAGTATTTT,CASSLRGLGTDTQYF
TRBJ1-5,many,-,TRBV2,TGTGCCAGCAGTGAAGGCGCCTCTGGCAATCAGCCCCAGCATTTT,CASSEGASGNQPQHF
TRBJ2-7,few,TRBD1,TRBV4-1,TGCGCCAGCAGCCAAGGGACAGGGAGATTCGAGCAGTACTTC,CASSQGTGRFEQYF
TRBJ2-2,-,-,TRBV7-9,TGTGCCAGCAGCCCCGACCCCAACACCGGGGAGCTGTTTTTT,CASSPDPNTGELFF
TRBJ2-1,many,TRBD2,TRBV5-1,TGCGCCAGCAGCCAAGGCGGAACTAGCGGAACCTACAATGAGCAGTTCTTC,CASSQGGTSGTYNEQFF
TRBJ2-7,-,TRBD1,TRBV4-3,TGCGCCAGCAGCCAAGGGAGGGACAGGAATGGCTACGAGCAGTACTTC,CASSQGRDRNGYEQYF
TRBJ1-4,few,TRBD1,TRBV3-1,TGTGCCAGCAGCAAGACAGGGATGGGTGAAAAACTGTTTTTT,CASSKTGMGEKLFF
TRBJ2-7,-,-,TRBV9,TGTGCCAGCAGCGTAGGTGGGGGGACCTACGAGCAGTACTTC,CASSVGGGTYEQYF
TRBJ1-1,many,-,TRBV20-1,TGCAGTGCTTATCACTGGAACACTGAAGCTTTCTTT,CSAYHWNTEAFF
TRBJ2-3,-,-,TRBV19,TGTGCCAGCAAACGGACTATGACAGATACGCAGTATTTT,CASKRTMTDTQYF
TRBJ1-2,many,-,TRBV7-9,TGTGCCAGCAGCTCCGGGACCGCGATATATGGCTACACCTTC,CASSSGTAIYGYTF
TRBJ2-1,-,-,TRBV6-2/TRBV6-3,TGTGCCAGCAGTTTGTGGGCCGGGAGCGGGCACAATGAGCAGTTCTTC,CASSLWAGSGHNEQFF